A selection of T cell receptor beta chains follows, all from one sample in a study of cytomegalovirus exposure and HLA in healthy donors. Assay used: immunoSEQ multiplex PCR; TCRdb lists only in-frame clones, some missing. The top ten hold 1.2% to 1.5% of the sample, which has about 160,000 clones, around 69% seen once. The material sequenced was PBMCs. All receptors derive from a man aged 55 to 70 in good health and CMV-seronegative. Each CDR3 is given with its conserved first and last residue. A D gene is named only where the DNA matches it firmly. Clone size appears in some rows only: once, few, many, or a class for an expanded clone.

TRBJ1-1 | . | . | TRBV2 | CASSGEARVTEAFF | TGTGCCAGCAGTGGTGAGGCCAGGGTAACTGAAGCTTTCTTT
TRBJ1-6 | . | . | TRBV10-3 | CAMKDSLNSPLHF | TGTGCCATGAAGGACAGCCTTAATTCACCCCTCCACTTT
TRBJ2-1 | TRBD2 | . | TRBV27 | CASSLGGLAAAGEQFF | TGTGCCAGCAGTTTGGGGGGACTAGCGGCGGCTGGTGAGCAGTTCTTC
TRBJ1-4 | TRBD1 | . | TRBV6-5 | CASSRQGAPIEKLFF | TGTGCCAGCAGTAGACAGGGGGCGCCTATCGAAAAACTGTTTTTT
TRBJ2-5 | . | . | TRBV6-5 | CASSYDHRVQETQYF | TGTGCCAGCAGTTACGATCACAGGGTCCAAGAGACCCAGTACTTC
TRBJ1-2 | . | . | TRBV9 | CASSVGEGLGYGYTF | TGTGCCAGCAGCGTGGGGGAGGGCTTGGGCTATGGCTACACCTTC
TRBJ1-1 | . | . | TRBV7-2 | CASSLGRVSTEAFF | TGTGCCAGCAGCTTGGGCAGGGTGAGCACTGAAGCTTTCTTT
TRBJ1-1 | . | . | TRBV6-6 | CASNPVPPGLNTEAFF | TGTGCCAGCAACCCGGTGCCCCCAGGGTTGAACACTGAAGCTTTCTTT
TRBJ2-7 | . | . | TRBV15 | CATSRDLGGTYEQYF | TGTGCCACCAGCAGAGATCTGGGGGGTACCTACGAGCAGTACTTC
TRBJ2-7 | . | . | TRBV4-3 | CASSQAFNQQGYEQYF | TGCGCCAGCAGCCAAGCGTTCAACCAACAGGGCTACGAGCAGTACTTC
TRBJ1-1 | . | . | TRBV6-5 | CASSRQSNTEAFF | TGTGCCAGCAGTCGACAGTCGAACACTGAAGCTTTCTTT
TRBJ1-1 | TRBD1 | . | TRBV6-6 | CASSKRQGSNTEAFF | TGTGCCAGCAGTAAACGACAGGGGTCGAACACTGAAGCTTTCTTT
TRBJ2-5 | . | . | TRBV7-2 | CASSLVLGGGLETQYF | TGTGCCAGCAGCTTAGTTCTTGGGGGGGGCCTGGAGACCCAGTACTTC
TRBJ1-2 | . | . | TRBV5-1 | CASSPSVPLGGGYTF | TGCGCCAGCAGCCCATCCGTACCCTTGGGGGGTGGCTACACCTTC
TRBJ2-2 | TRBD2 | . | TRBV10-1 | CATPSWIAGKNNTGELFF | TGCGCCACCCCGTCTTGGATAGCGGGAAAAAATAACACCGGGGAGCTGTTTTTT
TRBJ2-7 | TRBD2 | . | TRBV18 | CASSPRVTGGAHEQYF | TGTGCCAGCTCACCACGGGTTACGGGAGGCGCGCACGAGCAGTACTTC
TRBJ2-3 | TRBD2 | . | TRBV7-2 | CASSFPSGSAYTQYF | TGTGCCAGCAGCTTCCCTAGCGGGAGTGCGTATACGCAGTATTTT
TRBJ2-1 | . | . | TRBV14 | CASSAVTGGEQFF | TGTGCCAGCAGCGCCGTAACGGGCGGGGAGCAGTTCTTC
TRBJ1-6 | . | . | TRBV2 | CASRWQGSRSYNSPLHF | TGTGCCAGCAGGTGGCAGGGAAGTCGATCCTATAATTCACCCCTCCACTTT
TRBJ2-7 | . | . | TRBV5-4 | CASSLDRTYEQYF | TGTGCCAGCAGCTTGGACAGAACCTACGAGCAGTACTTC
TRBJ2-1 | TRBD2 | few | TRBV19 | CASSLYSGRTYNEQFF | TGTGCCAGTAGTCTTTATAGCGGGAGAACCTACAATGAGCAGTTCTTC
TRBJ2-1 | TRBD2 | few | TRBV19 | CASSRTSGGGYNEQFF | TGTGCCAGTAGCCGGACTAGCGGAGGGGGGTACAATGAGCAGTTCTTC
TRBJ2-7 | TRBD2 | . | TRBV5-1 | CASSALSGGGIYEQYF | TGCGCCAGCAGCGCCCTCAGCGGGGGTGGTATCTACGAGCAGTACTTC
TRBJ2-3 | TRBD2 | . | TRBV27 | CASSTSSGRLPDTQYF | TGTGCCAGCAGTACCTCTAGCGGGAGGCTCCCAGATACGCAGTATTTT
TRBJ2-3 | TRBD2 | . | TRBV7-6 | CASSLTSGSASTDTQYF | TGTGCCAGCAGCTTGACTAGCGGGAGTGCCAGCACAGATACGCAGTATTTT
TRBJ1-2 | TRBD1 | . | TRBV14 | CASSHRAGTGGAYTF | TGTGCCAGCAGCCATCGAGCCGGGACAGGGGGCGCATACACCTTC
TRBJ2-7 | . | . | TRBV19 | CASSPPRQGSYEQYF | TGTGCCAGTAGCCCCCCTCGGCAGGGATCCTACGAGCAGTACTTC
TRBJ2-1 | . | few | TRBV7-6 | CASSLFQGGTVYNEQFF | TGTGCCAGCAGCTTATTCCAGGGGGGAACGGTATACAATGAGCAGTTCTTC
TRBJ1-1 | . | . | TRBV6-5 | CASSYGREGNTEAFF | TGTGCCAGCAGTTACGGCAGGGAGGGGAACACTGAAGCTTTCTTT
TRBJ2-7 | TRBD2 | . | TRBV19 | CASRPSGSSYEQYF | TGTGCCAGTAGGCCTAGCGGGAGTAGCTACGAGCAGTACTTC
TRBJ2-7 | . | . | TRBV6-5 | CASSYSPRGTYEQYF | TGTGCCAGCAGTTACTCGCCGCGGGGGACATACGAGCAGTACTTC
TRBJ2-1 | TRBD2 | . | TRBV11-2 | CASSRSGSMVRNEQFF | TGTGCCAGCAGCCGAAGCGGGAGTATGGTGAGAAATGAGCAGTTCTTC
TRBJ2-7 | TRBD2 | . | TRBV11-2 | CASSPPAGAYEQYF | TGTGCCAGCAGCCCCCCGGCGGGAGCCTACGAGCAGTACTTC
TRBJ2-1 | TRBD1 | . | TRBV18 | CASSPLTGTANNEQFF | TGTGCCAGCTCACCCCTAACCGGGACAGCAAACAATGAGCAGTTCTTC
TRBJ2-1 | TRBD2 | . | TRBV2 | CASTRTSGSYNEQFF | TGTGCCAGCACTCGTACTAGCGGGTCCTACAATGAGCAGTTCTTC
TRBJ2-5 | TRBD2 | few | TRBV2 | CASRISTSGETQYF | TGTGCCAGCAGGATTAGTACTAGCGGTGAGACCCAGTACTTC
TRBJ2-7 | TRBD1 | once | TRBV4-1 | CASSQAQRQGFSYEQYF | TGCGCCAGCAGCCAAGCCCAAAGACAGGGATTCTCGTACGAGCAGTACTTC
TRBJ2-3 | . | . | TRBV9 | CASSASARSSTDTQYF | TGTGCCAGCAGCGCTTCCGCTAGGTCCAGCACAGATACGCAGTATTTT
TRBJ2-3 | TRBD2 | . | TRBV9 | CASSVAAGGRLDTQYF | TGTGCCAGCAGCGTAGCAGCGGGGGGACGTTTAGATACGCAGTATTTT
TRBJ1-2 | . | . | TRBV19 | CASRQGGSSGYGYTF | TGTGCCAGTAGACAGGGAGGGTCTTCGGGCTATGGCTACACCTTC